This is a list of T cell receptor beta chains from one sample in a study of cytomegalovirus exposure and HLA in healthy donors. Profiled with immunoSEQ multiplex PCR; TCRdb holds only in-frame clones, not every one. The sample features over 100,000 clones, with roughly 3.5% in its top ten. Sequencing was carried out using PBMCs. These receptor sequences come from a young man in good health and CMV-seronegative. The CDR3 runs from the conserved cysteine through the conserved F or W.

>TRBV29-1|15
CSALDTLDAYNEQFF
>TRBV7-9|15
CASSPSTSYTDTQYF
>TRBV9|15
CASSVAGISTDTQYF
>TRBV19|15
CASSIVNRPNTEAFF
>TRBV9|16
CASSVGTGDGTDTQYF
>TRBV11-2|14
CASSLSQGPDTQYF
>TRBV7-9|13
CASSQGTKETQYF
>TRBV30|15
CAWRWDRGPSGELFF
>TRBV9|15
CASSASGQGNSPLHF
>TRBV19|16
CASTHLGQGEVTEAFF
>TRBV5-1|15
CASSWDSATNEKLFF
>TRBV2|14
CASSAESLDQPQHF
>TRBV27|15
CASTSHRQGPGGYTF
>TRBV7-2|13
CASSKRAGYEQYF
>TRBV29-1|14
CSVDGSSGQETQYF
>TRBV2|12
CASRRAQETQYF
>TRBV6-5|13
CASSYGQGDEQYF
>TRBV30|17
CAWRGGSTGGGYNEQFF
>TRBV6-4|13
CASSMTADSPLHF
>TRBV4-2|16
CASSQDPGNSNQPQHF
>TRBV9|14
CASSVFGTTDEQYF
>TRBV5-1|15
CASSFKDRSTDTQCF
>TRBV10-3|12
CAIGQGKDEQFF
>TRBV9|13
CASTRTDQETQYF
>TRBV30|15
CAWSTGQGSNQPQHF
>TRBV5-1|13
CASSLQDNEKLFF
>TRBV10-1|17
CASRHRFDISMNTEAFF
>TRBV7-2|14
CASSRGQGGTEAFF
>TRBV13|13
CASSSGDSPVVDF
>TRBV5-1|17
CASSLGNAGTGDSPLHF
>TRBV10-1|8
CASGQAYF
>TRBV2|13
CASSSFSTDTQYF
>TRBV11-2|14
CASSPGQGREKLFF
>TRBV6-1|13
CAGRQASYNEQFF
>TRBV5-5|16
CASSFVAGVIYNEQFF
>TRBV7-9|14
CASSPSSNTGELFF
>TRBV30|14
CAWSLGVGGNEQFF
>TRBV18|16
CASSPGGVGVSREQYF
>TRBV6-6|14
CASSLQGGLGEQYF
>TRBV6-4|13
CASKRSDYTEAFF
>TRBV12-5|14
CASGRTGPEGTQYF
>TRBV6-1|11
CASRGVETQYF
>TRBV2|14
CASSGGEYNQPQHF
>TRBV7-2|16
CASSATGTVVGETQYF
>TRBV7-6|13
CASSLLAVGQWNF
>TRBV11-3|15
CASSSGQGGTGELFF
>TRBV6-5|13
CASRPTGYRGYTF
>TRBV7-2|16
CASSLGGQESNYGYTF
>TRBV6-5|14
CASSYSGGLTEAFF
>TRBV18|16
CASSPPGTGLLDTQYF
>TRBV6-5|13
CASSDRGGYGYTF